Listed below are T cell receptor beta chains from one sample, sequenced in a study of shared clonotypes between healthy human individuals. Some clones are missing from TCRdb's copy, which holds only in-frame ones; the method was immunoSEQ multiplex PCR. The table includes 2 million to 2.5 million clones, about 90% detected once. Sequencing used naive CD4+ T cells from PBMCs. The receptors come from a man aged 18 to 30 in good health. Some clones in this sample may be carry-over from other donors' samples. Each CDR3 is given with its conserved first and last residue. D genes are given only for firm matches. Clone size is given for some rows only: seen once, a few or many times, or a class if the clone is expanded.

TRBV5-8	TRBJ1-5	few	NA	TGTGCCAGCAGCTTGGGTCAGCCCCAGCATTTT	CASSLGQPQHF
TRBV30	TRBJ1-1	NA	TRBD1	TGTGCCTGGAGTGTACAGGACAGGGTAGACACTGAAGCTTTCTTT	CAWSVQDRVDTEAFF
TRBV7-6	TRBJ2-6	NA	TRBD1	TGTGCCAGCAGCTTAGGCAGGACAGGAGCCTCTGGGGCCAACGTCCTGACTTTC	CASSLGRTGASGANVLTF
TRBV5-1	TRBJ2-6	NA	NA	TGCGCCAGCAGCGCAGGAACGAGCTCTGGGGCCAACGTCCTGACTTTC	CASSAGTSSGANVLTF
TRBV5-1	TRBJ1-3	NA	TRBD1	TGCGCCAGCAGCCCGACCGGGACAGCATCTGGAAACACCATATATTTT	CASSPTGTASGNTIYF
TRBV2	TRBJ2-3	NA	NA	TGTGCCAGCAGTGTTCTCGGGCCGGCTAGCACAGATACGCAGTATTTT	CASSVLGPASTDTQYF
TRBV14	TRBJ2-3	NA	TRBD2	TGTGCCAGCAGCCATTGGTCTAGCGGGAGTCCTGGAGATACGCAGTATTTT	CASSHWSSGSPGDTQYF
TRBV30	TRBJ2-5	NA	TRBD1	TGTGCCTGGAGCGTTTCCGGGACAGCCCAAGAGACCCAGTACTTC	CAWSVSGTAQETQYF
TRBV7-2	TRBJ1-1	NA	TRBD1	TGTGCCAGCAGCCTCACAGGGGCGAACACTGAAGCTTTCTTT	CASSLTGANTEAFF
TRBV28	TRBJ1-1	NA	TRBD1	TGTGCCAGCAGTTACTATCCCGGACAGGTGACTGAAGCTTTCTTT	CASSYYPGQVTEAFF
TRBV6-5	TRBJ1-5	few	TRBD1	TGTGCCAGCAGGGGACAGGGTTTAACTCAGCCCCAGCATTTT	CASRGQGLTQPQHF
TRBV2	TRBJ1-2	NA	TRBD1	TGTGCCAGCAGTGGACAGGGCTGGAGCTATGGCTACACCTTC	CASSGQGWSYGYTF
TRBV9	TRBJ2-7	once	TRBD2	TGTGCCAGCAGCCCTAGCGGGACTAACTCCTACGAGCAGTACTTC	CASSPSGTNSYEQYF
TRBV9	TRBJ1-4	NA	NA	TGTGCCAGCAGCGCACTCGGGGCAACTAATGAAAAACTGTTTTTT	CASSALGATNEKLFF
TRBV28	TRBJ1-4	NA	NA	TGTGCCAGCAGTTCCCAACGGGACGGTGAAAAACTGTTTTTT	CASSSQRDGEKLFF
TRBV29-1	TRBJ2-1	NA	NA	TGCAGCGCCCTCCGGGCGAACAATGAGCAGTTCTTC	CSALRANNEQFF
TRBV12-5	TRBJ1-3	NA	NA	TGTGCTAGTGCGAGGGGAATCTCTGGAAACACCATATATTTT	CASARGISGNTIYF
TRBV25-1	TRBJ2-2	NA	TRBD1	TGTGCCAGCACTCCCGACAGGGTGAACACCGGGGAGCTGTTTTTT	CASTPDRVNTGELFF
TRBV7-9	TRBJ2-7	NA	TRBD1	TGTGCCAGCAGCAGAGGGACAGTCCGCGAGCAGTACTTC	CASSRGTVREQYF
TRBV28	TRBJ2-7	once	TRBD2	TGTGCCAGCAGTTCGTCCTCTAGCGGGAGGGTCCACGAGCAGTACTTC	CASSSSSSGRVHEQYF
TRBV4-1	TRBJ2-5	few	TRBD1	TGCGCCAGCAGCCAGGGACAGCAAGAGACCCAGTACTTC	CASSQGQQETQYF
TRBV7-7	TRBJ2-1	once	TRBD1	TGTGCCAGCAGCTTAGAGGGGACAGGGTCCAGGAATGAGCAGTTCTTC	CASSLEGTGSRNEQFF
TRBV5-1	TRBJ2-6	NA	NA	TGCGCCAGCACGACTAGGGGGCCTGGGGCCAACGTCCTGACTTTC	CASTTRGPGANVLTF
TRBV5-4	TRBJ2-7	NA	TRBD1	TGTGCCAGCAGCGCTGGAGGGACAGGGTTCTACGAGCAGTACTTC	CASSAGGTGFYEQYF
TRBV2	TRBJ1-2	NA	TRBD1	TGTGCCAGCAGTTTTTACGTACAGGGGGGTAACTATGGCTACACCTTC	CASSFYVQGGNYGYTF
TRBV28	TRBJ2-7	NA	NA	TGTGCCAGCAGTTGGACGGTGAGGCCCTACGAGCAGTACTTC	CASSWTVRPYEQYF